The rows below give T cell receptor beta chains drawn from one sample of a study of blood T cell repertoires in COVID-19. Some clones are missing from TCRdb's copy, which holds only in-frame ones; the method was immunoSEQ multiplex PCR. The sample has about 110,000 clones, roughly 84% seen once. The sample was peripheral blood. The receptors come from a human donor in a cohort sampled during active COVID-19. CDR3s include the opening cysteine and the closing phenylalanine or tryptophan. The D gene is left open where the match is weak.

d_gene	j_gene	v_gene	CDR3aa	CDR3nt
-	TRBJ1-1	TRBV19	CASSSGSAQAFF	TGTGCCAGTAGTTCAGGGTCCGCGCAAGCTTTCTTT
-	TRBJ2-1	TRBV19	CASSFLRGDNEQFF	TGTGCCAGTAGTTTTCTCCGGGGAGACAATGAGCAGTTCTTC
TRBD1	TRBJ2-7	TRBV3-1/TRBV3-2	CASSTRTGSYEQYF	TGTGCCAGCAGCACACGGACAGGGTCCTACGAGCAGTACTTC
TRBD2	TRBJ2-5	TRBV18	CVSSPTRIAGGTVETQYF	TGTGTCAGCTCACCTACCCGTATAGCGGGAGGGACGGTGGAGACCCAGTACTTC
TRBD1	TRBJ2-2	TRBV5-4	CASSSGQGLEELFF	TGTGCCAGCAGCTCGGGACAGGGTTTAGAGGAGCTGTTTTTT
-	TRBJ1-3	TRBV4-2	CASSQAGTDYSGNTIYF	TGTGCCAGCAGCCAGGCCGGGACTGACTACTCTGGAAACACCATATATTTT
-	TRBJ2-4	TRBV5-4	CASSLGGVGGMDIQYF	TGTGCCAGCAGCTTGGGTGGCGTCGGCGGGATGGACATTCAGTACTTC
-	TRBJ1-1	TRBV7-2	CASSLVSGDSTEAFF	TGTGCCAGCAGCTTAGTATCAGGCGATAGCACTGAAGCTTTCTTT
-	TRBJ1-1	TRBV30	CAWSVGVRGPEAFF	TGTGCCTGGAGTGTAGGAGTTCGAGGGCCTGAAGCTTTCTTT
-	TRBJ1-1	TRBV12-5	CASGLTVNTEAFF	TGTGCTAGTGGTTTGACAGTAAACACTGAAGCTTTCTTT
TRBD2	TRBJ2-3	TRBV7-9	CASSFQAGGPGDTQYF	TGTGCCAGCAGCTTCCAAGCGGGAGGGCCTGGAGATACGCAGTATTTT
-	TRBJ2-3	TRBV10-3	CPPGGPPNGTQYF	TGTCCCCCAGGGGGGCCCCCCAACGGTACGCAGTATTTT
TRBD2	TRBJ2-3	TRBV6-2/TRBV6-3	CASSYGGSSTDTQYF	TGTGCCAGCAGTTACGGCGGGAGTTCAACAGATACGCAGTATTTT
TRBD1	TRBJ1-2	TRBV9	CASSEGGGQADGYTF	TGTGCCAGCAGCGAGGGGGGGGGACAGGCTGATGGCTACACCTTC
-	TRBJ1-2	TRBV28	CASSWAPGGYTF	TGTGCCAGCAGTTGGGCCCCAGGGGGCTACACCTTC
TRBD2	TRBJ2-4	TRBV10-3	CATGGSPKNIQYF	TGTGCCACGGGGGGTTCGCCGAAAAACATTCAGTACTTC
-	TRBJ2-4	TRBV6-5	CASSETESKNIQYF	TGTGCCAGCAGCGAGACAGAGTCCAAAAACATTCAGTACTTC
-	TRBJ2-5	TRBV2	CASIRGWRETQYF	TGTGCCAGCATCCGGGGGTGGCGGGAGACCCAGTACTTC
-	TRBJ2-6	TRBV19	CASSENSGANVLTF	TGTGCCAGTAGTGAGAACTCTGGGGCCAACGTCCTGACTTTC
-	TRBJ1-1	TRBV5-6	CASSLVGSSEAFF	TGTGCCAGCAGCTTGGTGGGCAGCTCTGAAGCTTTCTTT